This TCR beta chain was captured by sequencing in a study of response to subunit inactivated influenza vaccine. Study-level points and caveats: Each seasonal influenza vaccination, the authors suggested, recruits few new T cells.

TCRdb redid the calling of the RT-PCR reads with MiXCR, one entry per CDR3 protein. Of hundreds of thousands of distinct CDR3 sequences in the sample, 15% to 19% were seen once. About this clonotype: No antigen is known for it.

Germline V gives CDR1 SGHAT, CDR2 FQNNGV. The CDR3 runs to 18 residues. V lost 3 bases to trimming and J lost 0 bases; unmatched junction nucleotides: 11. This chain connects TRBV11-2 to TRBJ2-3; 8 nucleotides match TRBD2. The TCR sequence derives from a man in his fifties who received an inactivated influenza vaccine. This specimen was PBMCs from blood, taken 11 to 12 days after vaccination. This chain's CDR3 is CASSFLLLREASTDTQYF. The CDR3 region has the DNA TGTGCCAGCAGCTTCTTGCTTTTGCGGGAGGCTAGCACAGATACGCAGTATTTT.